The clone carrying this T cell receptor (beta chain) appeared a few times. Sample-barcoded 5' priming and a J-beta primer mix drove a second PCR of roughly 6 to 12 cycles. TCRdb re-analysed the 5' RACE reads in MiXCR, keeping a single row per CDR3 protein. The profile covers some 700,000 distinct CDR3 sequences, with about a fifth appearing a single time and 22% taken by the ten largest. This entry is derived from a study of blood T cells in healthy people across ages. Germline CDR1 SGHTA, CDR2 FQGNSA. V was shortened by 4 bases and J by 1 base, with 11 bases between the two germline ends. The CDR3 loop spans 15 amino acids.

Sequencing input: blood. This chain links TRBV7-2 with TRBJ1-5; D possibly corresponds to TRBD1 (5 bases). The origin of this receptor is a man between 65 and 79 years old in good health. DNA of the CDR3: TGTGCCAGCAGCTGGCGGACAAGCAGCAATCAGCCCCAGCATTTT. This gives the protein CASSWRTSSNQPQHF.